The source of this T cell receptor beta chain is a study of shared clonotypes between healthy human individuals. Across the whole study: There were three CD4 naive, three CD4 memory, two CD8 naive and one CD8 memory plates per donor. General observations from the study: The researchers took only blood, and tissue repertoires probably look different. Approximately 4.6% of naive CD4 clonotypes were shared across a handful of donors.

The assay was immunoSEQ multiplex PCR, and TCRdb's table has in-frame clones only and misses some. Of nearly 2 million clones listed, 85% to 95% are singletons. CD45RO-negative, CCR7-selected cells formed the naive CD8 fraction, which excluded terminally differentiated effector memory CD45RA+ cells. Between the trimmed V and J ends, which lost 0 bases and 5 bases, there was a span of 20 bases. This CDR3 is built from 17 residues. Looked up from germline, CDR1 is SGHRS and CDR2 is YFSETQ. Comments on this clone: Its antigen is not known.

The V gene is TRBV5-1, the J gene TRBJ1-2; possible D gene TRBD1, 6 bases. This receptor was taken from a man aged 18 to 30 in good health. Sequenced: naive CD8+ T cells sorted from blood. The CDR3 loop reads CASSLAQTGRDGYGYTF. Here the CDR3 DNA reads TGCGCCAGCAGCTTGGCTCAGACAGGACGGGACGGGTATGGCTACACCTTC. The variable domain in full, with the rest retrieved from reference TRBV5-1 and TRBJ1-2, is KAGVTQTPRYLIKTRGQQVTLSCSPISGHRSVSWYQQTPGQGLQFLFEYFSETQRNKGNFPGRFSGRQFSNSRSEMNVSTLELGDSALYLCASSLAQTGRDGYGYTFGSGTRLTVV.